This T cell receptor (beta chain) was profiled in a study of blood T cell repertoires in COVID-19. The wider study: Specimens from acute and convalescent COVID-19 originated in the United States, Italy and Spain. The cDNA or gDNA used as material had been derived from T cells, B-cell-depleted T cells, or PBMCs.

CDR1 and CDR2 (germline): SGHAT, FQDESV (reference sequence). V lost 9 bases and J lost 8, with 19 bases in between. This CDR3 spans 13 amino acids. How the authors handled the data: It was from reference gene primer amplification that nucleated cell counts were estimated. Clones were sequenced by immunoSEQ multiplex PCR, and TCRdb holds only the in-frame ones, with some missing. V and J calls and clone size are those listed in that table; D and trimming were worked out from the DNA. The data contain under 350,000 clones, 75% to 90% of them singletons. This clone came up once. This receptor was taken from a man aged 35 to 55 with acute or convalescent COVID-19. This rearrangement joins TRBV11-1 to TRBJ1-2; D ambiguous. The sample comprised peripheral blood. The CDR3 DNA reads as TGTGCCAGTCAGACCTCGCAGGAGGGAGGCTACACCTTC. This encodes CASQTSQEGGYTF.